This T cell receptor beta chain was recorded in a study of T cells in localized non-small cell lung cancer. Trimming stripped 6 bases from V and 3 bases from J, with 9 bases between. CDR3 length: 12 residues. The germline gives CDR1 SNHLY, CDR2 FYNNEI. Findings and limits, study-wide: Only one tumor region was sequenced, so heterogeneity remains possible.

The repertoire was sequenced with immunoSEQ multiplex PCR; TCRdb's copy has only in-frame clones and lacks some. Of 40,000 to 65,000 clones in the sample, over 80% were seen once. Comments on this clone: Its specificity is unknown.

This receptor was obtained from a man aged 40 to 70 with stage III lung adenocarcinoma. The sequencing used peripheral blood mononuclear cells, collected before any cancer treatment. The rearrangement uses TRBV2 and TRBJ2-7; a possible D gene is TRBD1 (6 bases). For the CDR3, the DNA is TGTGCCAGCAGCCTACAGGGCTACGAGCAGTACTTC. It encodes CASSLQGYEQYF.